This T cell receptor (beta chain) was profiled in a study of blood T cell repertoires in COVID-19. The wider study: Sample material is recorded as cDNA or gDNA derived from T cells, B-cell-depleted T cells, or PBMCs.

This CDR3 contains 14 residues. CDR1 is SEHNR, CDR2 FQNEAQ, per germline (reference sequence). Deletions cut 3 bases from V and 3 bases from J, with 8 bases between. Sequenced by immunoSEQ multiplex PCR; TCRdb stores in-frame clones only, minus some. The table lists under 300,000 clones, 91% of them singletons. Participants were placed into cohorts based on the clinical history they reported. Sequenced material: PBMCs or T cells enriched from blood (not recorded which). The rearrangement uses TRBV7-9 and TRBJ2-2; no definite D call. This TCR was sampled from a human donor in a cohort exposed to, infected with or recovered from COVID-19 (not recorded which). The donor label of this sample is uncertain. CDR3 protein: CASSFRSYTGELFF. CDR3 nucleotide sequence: TGTGCCAGCAGCTTCCGGAGTTACACCGGGGAGCTGTTTTTT.